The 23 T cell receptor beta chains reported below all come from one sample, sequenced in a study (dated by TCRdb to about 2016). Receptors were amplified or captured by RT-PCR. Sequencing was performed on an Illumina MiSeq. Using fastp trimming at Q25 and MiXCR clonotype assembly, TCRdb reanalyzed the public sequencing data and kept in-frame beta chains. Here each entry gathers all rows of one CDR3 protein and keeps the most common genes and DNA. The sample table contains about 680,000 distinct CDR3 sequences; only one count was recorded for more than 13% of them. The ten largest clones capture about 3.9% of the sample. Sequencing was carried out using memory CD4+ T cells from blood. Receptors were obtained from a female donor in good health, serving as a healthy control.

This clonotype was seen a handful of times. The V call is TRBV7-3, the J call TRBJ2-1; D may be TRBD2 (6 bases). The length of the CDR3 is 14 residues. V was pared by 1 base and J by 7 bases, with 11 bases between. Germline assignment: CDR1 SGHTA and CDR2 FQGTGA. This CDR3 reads CASSLMRGMNEQFF. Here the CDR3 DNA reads TGTGCCAGCAGCTTAATGCGGGGAATGAATGAGCAGTTCTTC.

The chain's CDR3 is CASSWQENTEAFF. CDR3 nucleotides: TGCGCCAGCAGCTGGCAGGAGAACACTGAAGCTTTCTTT. This rearrangement joins TRBV5-1 to TRBJ1-1; D not certain. Trimming took 3 bases from V and 1 from J, leaving 7 bases between them. The CDR3 totals 13 residues. Per germline, CDR1 SGHRS and CDR2 YFSETQ.

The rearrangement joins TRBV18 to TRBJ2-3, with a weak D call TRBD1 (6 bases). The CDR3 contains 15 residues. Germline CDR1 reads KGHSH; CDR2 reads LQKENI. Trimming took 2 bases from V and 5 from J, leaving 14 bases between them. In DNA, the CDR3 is TGTGCCAGCTCACCAATAGGGGGTGGACGAGATACGCAGTATTTT. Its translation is CASSPIGGGRDTQYF.

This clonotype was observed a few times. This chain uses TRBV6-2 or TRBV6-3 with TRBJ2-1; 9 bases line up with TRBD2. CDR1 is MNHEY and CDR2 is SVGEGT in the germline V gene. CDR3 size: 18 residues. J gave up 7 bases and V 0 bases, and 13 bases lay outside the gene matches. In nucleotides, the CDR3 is TGTGCCAGCAGTTACTCGAGGGCGGCGGGAGGGCCGAGGAATGAGCAGTTCTTC. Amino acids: CASSYSRAAGGPRNEQFF.

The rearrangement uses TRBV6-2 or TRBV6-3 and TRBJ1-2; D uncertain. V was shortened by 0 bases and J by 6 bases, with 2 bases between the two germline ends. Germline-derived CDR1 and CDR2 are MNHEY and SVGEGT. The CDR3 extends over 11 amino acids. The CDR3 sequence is CASSYSHGYTF. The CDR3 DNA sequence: TGTGCCAGCAGTTACTCACATGGCTACACCTTC.

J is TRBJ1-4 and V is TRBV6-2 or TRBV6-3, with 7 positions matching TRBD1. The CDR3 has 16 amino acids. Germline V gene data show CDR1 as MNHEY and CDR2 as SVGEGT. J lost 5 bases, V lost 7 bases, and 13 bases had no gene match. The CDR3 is CASTNSLRQGNEKLFF. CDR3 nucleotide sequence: TGTGCCAGCACCAACTCACTTCGACAGGGCAATGAAAAACTGTTTTTT.

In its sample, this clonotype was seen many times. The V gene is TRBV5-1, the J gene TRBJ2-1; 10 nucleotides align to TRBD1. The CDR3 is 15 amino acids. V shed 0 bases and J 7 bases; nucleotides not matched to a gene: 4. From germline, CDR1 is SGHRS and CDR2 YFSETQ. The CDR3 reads CASSLGGTGANEQFF. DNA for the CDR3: TGCGCCAGCAGCTTGGGGGGGACAGGGGCGAATGAGCAGTTCTTC.

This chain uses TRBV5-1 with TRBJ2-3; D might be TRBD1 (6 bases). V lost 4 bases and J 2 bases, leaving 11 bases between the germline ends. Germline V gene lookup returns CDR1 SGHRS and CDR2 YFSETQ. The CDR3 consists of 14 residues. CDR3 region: CASSADRNTDTQYF. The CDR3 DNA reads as TGCGCCAGCAGCGCGGACAGAAACACAGATACGCAGTATTTT.

The CDR3 region is CSARQGARTGELFF. CDR3 coding DNA: TGCAGTGCTAGACAGGGGGCGCGAACCGGGGAGCTGTTTTTT. The rearrangement uses TRBV20-1 and TRBJ2-2, with 8 nucleotides matching TRBD1. V lost 2 bases to trimming and J lost 5 bases; unmatched junction nucleotides: 4. Germline assignment: CDR1 DFQATT and CDR2 SNEGSKA (reference sequence). This CDR3 spans 14 amino acids.

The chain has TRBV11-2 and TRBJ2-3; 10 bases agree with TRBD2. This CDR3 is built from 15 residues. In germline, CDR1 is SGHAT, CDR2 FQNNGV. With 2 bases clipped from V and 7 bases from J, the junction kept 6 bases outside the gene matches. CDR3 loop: CASSLLAGVINTQYF. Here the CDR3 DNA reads TGTGCCAGCAGCTTACTAGCGGGGGTTATAAATACGCAGTATTTT.

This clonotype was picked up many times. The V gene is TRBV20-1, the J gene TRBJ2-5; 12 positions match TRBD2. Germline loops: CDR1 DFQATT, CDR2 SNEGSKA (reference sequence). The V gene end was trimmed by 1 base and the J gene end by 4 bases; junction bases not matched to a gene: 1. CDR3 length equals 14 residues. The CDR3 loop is CSARGTSGTETQYF. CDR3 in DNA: TGCAGTGCTAGAGGGACTAGCGGGACAGAGACCCAGTACTTC.

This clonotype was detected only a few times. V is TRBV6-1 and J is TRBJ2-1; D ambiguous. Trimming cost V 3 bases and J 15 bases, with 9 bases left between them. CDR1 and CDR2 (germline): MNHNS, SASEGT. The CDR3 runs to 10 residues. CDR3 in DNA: TGTGCCAGCAGTGAGCGTCAGGTGTTCTTC. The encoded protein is CASSERQVFF.

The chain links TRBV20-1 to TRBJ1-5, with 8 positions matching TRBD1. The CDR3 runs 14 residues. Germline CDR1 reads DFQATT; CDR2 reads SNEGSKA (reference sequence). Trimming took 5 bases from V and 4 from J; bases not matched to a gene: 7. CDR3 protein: CSAVRTGQNQPQHF. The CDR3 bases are TGCAGTGCTGTACGGACAGGGCAAAATCAGCCCCAGCATTTT.

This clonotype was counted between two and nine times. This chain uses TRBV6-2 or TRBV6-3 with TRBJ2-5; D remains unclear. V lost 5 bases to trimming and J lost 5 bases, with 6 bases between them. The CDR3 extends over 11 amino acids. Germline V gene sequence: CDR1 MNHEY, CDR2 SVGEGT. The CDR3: CASSMSETQYF. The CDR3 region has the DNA TGTGCCAGCAGTATGAGTGAGACCCAGTACTTC.

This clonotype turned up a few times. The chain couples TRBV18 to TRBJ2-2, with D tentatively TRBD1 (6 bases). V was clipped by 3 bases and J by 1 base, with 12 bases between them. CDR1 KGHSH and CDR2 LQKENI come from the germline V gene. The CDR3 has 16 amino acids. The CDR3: CASSPRQAQNTGELFF. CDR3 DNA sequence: TGTGCCAGCTCACCTCGACAGGCGCAGAACACCGGGGAGCTGTTTTTT. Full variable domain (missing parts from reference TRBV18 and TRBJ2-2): NAGVMQNPRHLVRRRGQEARLRCSPMKGHSHVYWYRQLPEEGLKFMVYLQKENIIDESGMPKERFSAEFPKEGPSILRIQQVVRGDSAAYFCASSPRQAQNTGELFFGEGSRLTVL.

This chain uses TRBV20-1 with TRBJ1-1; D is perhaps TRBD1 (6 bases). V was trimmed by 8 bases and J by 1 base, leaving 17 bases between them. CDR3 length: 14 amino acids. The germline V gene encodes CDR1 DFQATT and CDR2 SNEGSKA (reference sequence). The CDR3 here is CSIRRGGANTEAFF. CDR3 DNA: TGCAGTATTCGGAGGGGGGGCGCGAACACTGAAGCTTTCTTT.

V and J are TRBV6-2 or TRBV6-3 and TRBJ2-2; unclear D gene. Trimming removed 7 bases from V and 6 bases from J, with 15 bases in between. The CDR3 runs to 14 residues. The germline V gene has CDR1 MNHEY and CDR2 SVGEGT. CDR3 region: CASTPSSVAGELFF. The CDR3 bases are TGTGCCAGCACCCCCTCGTCGGTGGCCGGGGAGCTGTTTTTT.

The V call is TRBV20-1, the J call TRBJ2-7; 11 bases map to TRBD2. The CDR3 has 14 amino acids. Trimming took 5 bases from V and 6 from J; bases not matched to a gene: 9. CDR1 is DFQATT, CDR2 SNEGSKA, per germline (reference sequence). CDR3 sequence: CSARQTGTSGEQYF. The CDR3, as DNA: TGCAGTGCTCGTCAGACCGGGACTAGCGGCGAGCAGTACTTC.

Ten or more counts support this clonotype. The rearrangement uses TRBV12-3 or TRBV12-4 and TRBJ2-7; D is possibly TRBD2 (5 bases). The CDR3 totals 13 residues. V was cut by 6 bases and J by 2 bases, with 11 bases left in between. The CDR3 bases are TGTGCCAGCAGACCCGACGGGGCCTACGAGCAGTACTTC. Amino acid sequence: CASRPDGAYEQYF.

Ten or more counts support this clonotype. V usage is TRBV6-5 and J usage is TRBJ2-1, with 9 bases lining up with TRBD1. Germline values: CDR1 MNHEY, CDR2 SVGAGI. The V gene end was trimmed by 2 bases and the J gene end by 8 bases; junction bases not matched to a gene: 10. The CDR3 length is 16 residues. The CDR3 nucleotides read TGTGCCAGCAGTTACCACCCGAGACAGGGGGTCTATGAGCAGTTCTTC. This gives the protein CASSYHPRQGVYEQFF.

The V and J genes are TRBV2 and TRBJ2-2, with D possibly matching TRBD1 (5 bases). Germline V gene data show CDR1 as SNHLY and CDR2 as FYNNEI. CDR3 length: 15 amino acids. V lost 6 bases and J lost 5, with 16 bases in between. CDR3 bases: TGTGCCAGCAGGGCGGCTATACAGGCGACCGGGGAGCTGTTTTTT. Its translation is CASRAAIQATGELFF.

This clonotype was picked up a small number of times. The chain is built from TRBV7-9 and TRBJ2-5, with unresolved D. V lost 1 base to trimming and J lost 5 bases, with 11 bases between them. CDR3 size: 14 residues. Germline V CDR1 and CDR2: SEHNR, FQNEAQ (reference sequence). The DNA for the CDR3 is TGTGCCAGCAGCTTAGTAAGCCTGAGGGAGACCCAGTACTTC. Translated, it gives CASSLVSLRETQYF. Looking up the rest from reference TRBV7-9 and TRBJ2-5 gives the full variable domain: DTGVSQNPRHKITKRGQNVTFRCDPISEHNRLYWYRQTLGQGPEFLTYFQNEAQLEKSRLLSDRFSAERPKGSFSTLEIQRTEQGDSAMYLCASSLVSLRETQYFGPGTRLLVL.

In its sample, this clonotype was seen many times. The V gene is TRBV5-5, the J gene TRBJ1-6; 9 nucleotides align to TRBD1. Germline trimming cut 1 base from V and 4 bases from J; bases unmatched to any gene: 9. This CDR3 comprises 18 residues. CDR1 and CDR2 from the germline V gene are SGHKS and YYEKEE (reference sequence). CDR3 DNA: TGTGCCAGCAGCTTGTATACAGGGGGCTTCTCATATAATTCACCCCTCCACTTT. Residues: CASSLYTGGFSYNSPLHF. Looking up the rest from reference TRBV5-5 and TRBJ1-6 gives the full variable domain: DAGVTQSPTHLIKTRGQQVTLRCSPISGHKSVSWYQQVLGQGPQFIFQYYEKEERGRGNFPDRFSARQFPNYSSELNVNALLLGDSALYLCASSLYTGGFSYNSPLHFGNGTRLTVT.